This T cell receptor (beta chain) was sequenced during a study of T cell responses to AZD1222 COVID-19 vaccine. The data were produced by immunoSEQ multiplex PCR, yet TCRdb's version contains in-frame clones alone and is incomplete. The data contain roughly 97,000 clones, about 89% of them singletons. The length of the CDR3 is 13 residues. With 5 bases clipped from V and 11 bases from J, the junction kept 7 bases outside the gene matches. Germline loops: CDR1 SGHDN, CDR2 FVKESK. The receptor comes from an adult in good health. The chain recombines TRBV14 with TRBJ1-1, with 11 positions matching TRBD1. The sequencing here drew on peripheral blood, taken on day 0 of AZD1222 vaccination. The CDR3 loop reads CASSAGQGVWAFF. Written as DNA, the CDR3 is TGTGCCAGCAGCGCGGGACAGGGGGTTTGGGCTTTCTTT. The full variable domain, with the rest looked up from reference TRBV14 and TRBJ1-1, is EAGVTQFPSHSVIEKGQTVTLRCDPISGHDNLYWYRRVMGKEIKFLLHFVKESKQDESGMPNNRFLAERTGGTYSTLKVQPAELEDSGVYFCASSAGQGVWAFFGQGTRLTVV.